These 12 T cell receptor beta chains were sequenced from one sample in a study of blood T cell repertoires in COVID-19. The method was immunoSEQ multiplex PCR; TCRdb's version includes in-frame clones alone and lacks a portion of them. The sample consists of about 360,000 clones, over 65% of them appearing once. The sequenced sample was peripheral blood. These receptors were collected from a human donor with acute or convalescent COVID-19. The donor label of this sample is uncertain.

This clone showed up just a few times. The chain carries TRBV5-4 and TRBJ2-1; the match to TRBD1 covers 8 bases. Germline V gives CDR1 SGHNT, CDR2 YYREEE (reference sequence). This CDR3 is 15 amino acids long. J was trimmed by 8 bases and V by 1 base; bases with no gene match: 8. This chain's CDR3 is CASSLLDRVFHEQFF. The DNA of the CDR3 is TGTGCCAGCAGCTTGCTGGACAGGGTATTTCATGAGCAGTTCTTC.

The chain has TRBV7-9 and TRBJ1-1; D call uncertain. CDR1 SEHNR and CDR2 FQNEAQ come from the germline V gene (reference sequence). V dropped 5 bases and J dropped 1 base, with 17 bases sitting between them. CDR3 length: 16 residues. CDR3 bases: TGTGCCAGCAGCAGCACCTTCCGAGGAGCGAACACTGAAGCTTTCTTT. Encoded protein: CASSSTFRGANTEAFF.

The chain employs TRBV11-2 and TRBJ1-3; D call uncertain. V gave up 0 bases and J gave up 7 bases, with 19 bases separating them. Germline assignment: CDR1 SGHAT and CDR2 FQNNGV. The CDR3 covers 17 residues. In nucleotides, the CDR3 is TGTGCCAGCAGCTTAGAGTCGAGGTCTCCCTCGCCCAACACCATATATTTT. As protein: CASSLESRSPSPNTIYF. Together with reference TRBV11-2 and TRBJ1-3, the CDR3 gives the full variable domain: EAGVAQSPRYKIIEKRQSVAFWCNPISGHATLYWYQQILGQGPKLLIQFQNNGVVDDSQLPKDRFSAERLKGVDSTLKIQPAKLEDSAVYLCASSLESRSPSPNTIYFGEGSWLTVV.

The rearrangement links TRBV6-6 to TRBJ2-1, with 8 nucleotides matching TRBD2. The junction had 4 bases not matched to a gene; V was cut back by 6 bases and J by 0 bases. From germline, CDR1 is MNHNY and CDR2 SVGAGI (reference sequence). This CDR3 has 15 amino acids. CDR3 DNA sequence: TGTGCCAGCAGCCCCAGCGGGGGCTCCTACAATGAGCAGTTCTTC. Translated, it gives CASSPSGGSYNEQFF.

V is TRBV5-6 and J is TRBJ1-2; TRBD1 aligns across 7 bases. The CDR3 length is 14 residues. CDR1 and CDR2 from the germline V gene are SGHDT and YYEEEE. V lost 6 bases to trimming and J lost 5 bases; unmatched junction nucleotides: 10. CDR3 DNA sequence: TGTGCCAGCACCGGATCGGGACAGTTATATGGCTACACCTTC. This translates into CASTGSGQLYGYTF.

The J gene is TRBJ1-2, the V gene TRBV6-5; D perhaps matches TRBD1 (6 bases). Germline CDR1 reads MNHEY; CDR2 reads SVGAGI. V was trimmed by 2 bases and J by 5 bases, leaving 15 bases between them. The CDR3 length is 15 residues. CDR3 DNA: TGTGCCAGCAGTTACGGCTTGGACAGCGATTATGGCTACACCTTC. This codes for CASSYGLDSDYGYTF.

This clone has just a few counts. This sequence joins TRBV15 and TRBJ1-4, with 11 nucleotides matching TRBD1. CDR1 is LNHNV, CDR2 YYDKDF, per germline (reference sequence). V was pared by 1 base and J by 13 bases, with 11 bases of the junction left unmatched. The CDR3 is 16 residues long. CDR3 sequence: CATSRARTGGRTLLFF. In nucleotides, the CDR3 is TGTGCCACCAGCAGAGCTCGGACAGGGGGCCGAACCCTACTGTTTTTT.

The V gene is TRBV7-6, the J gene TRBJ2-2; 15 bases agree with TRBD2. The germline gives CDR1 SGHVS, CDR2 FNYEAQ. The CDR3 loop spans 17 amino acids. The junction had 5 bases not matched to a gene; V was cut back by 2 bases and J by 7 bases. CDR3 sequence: CASSLLGTSGGLGELFF. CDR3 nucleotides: TGTGCCAGCAGCTTACTCGGGACTAGCGGGGGGCTCGGGGAGCTGTTTTTT.

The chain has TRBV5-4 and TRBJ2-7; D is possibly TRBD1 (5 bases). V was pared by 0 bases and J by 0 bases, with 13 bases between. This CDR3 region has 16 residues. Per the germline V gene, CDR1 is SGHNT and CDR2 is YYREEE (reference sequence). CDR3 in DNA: TGTGCCAGCAGCTTGGGGGCAGGGATACTCTCCTACGAGCAGTACTTC. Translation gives CASSLGAGILSYEQYF.

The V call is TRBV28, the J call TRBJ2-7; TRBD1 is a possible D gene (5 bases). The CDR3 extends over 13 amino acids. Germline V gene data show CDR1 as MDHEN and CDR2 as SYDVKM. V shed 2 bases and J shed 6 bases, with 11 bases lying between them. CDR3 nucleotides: TGTGCCAGCAGTTTAAGGGGCCCGGGCGAGCAGTACTTC. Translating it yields CASSLRGPGEQYF.

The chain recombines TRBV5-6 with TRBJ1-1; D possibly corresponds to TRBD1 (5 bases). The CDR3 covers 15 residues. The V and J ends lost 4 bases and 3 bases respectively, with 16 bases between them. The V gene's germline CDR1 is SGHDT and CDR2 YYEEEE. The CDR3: CASSLRGGGHTEAFF. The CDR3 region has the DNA TGTGCCAGCAGCCTCCGCGGGGGAGGACACACTGAAGCTTTCTTT.

CDR3: CAWTPIGTGPRDGYTF. Written as DNA, the CDR3 is TGTGCCTGGACCCCAATAGGGACAGGGCCGAGGGATGGCTACACCTTC. The V gene is TRBV30, the J gene TRBJ1-2; 9 nucleotides line up with TRBD1. V gave up 4 bases and J gave up 6 bases; unmatched junction bases: 15. Germline V gives CDR1 GTSNPN, CDR2 SVGIG (reference sequence). CDR3 length: 16 residues.